This TCR beta chain was sequenced during a study of blood T cell repertoires in COVID-19. Background on the study: Spain, Italy and the United States supplied samples that represented acute and convalescent COVID-19. The cDNA or gDNA used as material had been derived from T cells, B-cell-depleted T cells, or PBMCs.

This table comes from immunoSEQ multiplex PCR, and its TCRdb copy is limited to in-frame clones, with some not included. The sample consists of under 150,000 clones, almost 80% of them appearing once. Germline V gives CDR1 KGHSH, CDR2 LQKENI. This CDR3 has 15 residues. Trimming removed 1 base from V and 6 bases from J, with 15 bases in between. Sequencing used peripheral blood. The origin of this receptor is a middle-aged man with active or convalescent COVID-19. The V and J genes are TRBV18 and TRBJ1-2; D may be TRBD1 (5 bases). The chain's CDR3 is CASSPRQGSFDGYTF. Here the CDR3 DNA reads TGTGCCAGCTCACCACGGCAGGGTAGCTTTGATGGCTACACCTTC.